This T cell receptor beta chain was observed in a study of blood T cell repertoires in COVID-19. This clone occurred a few times. Per the original data handling: By means of reference gene primer amplification, nucleated cell counts were estimated. The table came from immunoSEQ multiplex PCR; TCRdb's copy has only in-frame clones and leaves some out. V and J calls and clone size are copied from that table; D and trimming were computed from the DNA. The profile shows some 420,000 clones, around 89% of them singletons. CDR3 size: 14 residues. With 2 bases removed from V and 8 bases from J, the gap between germline ends came to 15 bases. The germline CDR1 and CDR2 sequences are MNHNS and SASEGT.

The origin of this receptor is a man aged 30 to 45 who had recovered from COVID-19. Sequencing input: PBMCs or T cells enriched from blood (not recorded which). The V gene is TRBV6-1, the J gene TRBJ1-2; tentative D call: TRBD1 (6 bases). CDR3 region: CASSELGGGRGYTF. The CDR3 DNA is TGTGCCAGCAGTGAATTGGGAGGGGGAAGGGGCTACACCTTC.